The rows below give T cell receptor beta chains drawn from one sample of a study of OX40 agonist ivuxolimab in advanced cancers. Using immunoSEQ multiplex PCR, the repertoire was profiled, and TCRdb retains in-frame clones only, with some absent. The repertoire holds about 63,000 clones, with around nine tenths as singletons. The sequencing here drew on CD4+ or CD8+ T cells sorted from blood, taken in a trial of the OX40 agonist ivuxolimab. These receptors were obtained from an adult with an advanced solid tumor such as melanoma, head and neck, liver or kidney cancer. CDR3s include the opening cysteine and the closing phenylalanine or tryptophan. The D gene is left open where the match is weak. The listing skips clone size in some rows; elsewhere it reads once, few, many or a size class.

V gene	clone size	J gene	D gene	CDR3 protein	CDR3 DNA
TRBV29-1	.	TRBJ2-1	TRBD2	CSVVTSGRALSEQFF	TGCAGCGTTGTAACTAGCGGGAGGGCCTTGTCTGAGCAGTTCTTC
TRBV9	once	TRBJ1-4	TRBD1	CARRTGLREKLFF	TGTGCCAGGAGGACAGGCTTACGCGAAAAACTGTTTTTT
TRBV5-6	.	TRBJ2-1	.	CASRKNTGDSYNEQFF	TGTGCCAGCAGAAAAAATACGGGGGATTCCTACAATGAGCAGTTCTTC
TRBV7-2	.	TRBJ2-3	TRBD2	CASSLVRGLAGADTQYF	TGTGCCAGCAGCTTAGTAAGGGGACTAGCGGGAGCAGATACGCAGTATTTT
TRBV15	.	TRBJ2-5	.	CATSRDPLGRLGETQYF	TGTGCCACCAGCAGAGATCCCCTGGGCAGGCTGGGGGAGACCCAGTACTTC
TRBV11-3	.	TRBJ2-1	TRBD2	CASSRSGRAWGEQFF	TGTGCCAGCAGTCGTAGCGGGAGGGCCTGGGGTGAGCAGTTCTTC
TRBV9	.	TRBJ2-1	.	CASSVVGSSYNEQFF	TGTGCCAGCAGCGTAGTGGGTAGCTCCTACAATGAGCAGTTCTTC
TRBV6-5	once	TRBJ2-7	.	CASSYSSQSYEQYF	TGTGCCAGCAGTTACTCGTCCCAATCCTACGAGCAGTACTTC
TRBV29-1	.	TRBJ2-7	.	CSVEEDSYEQYF	TGCAGCGTTGAAGAGGACTCCTACGAGCAGTACTTC
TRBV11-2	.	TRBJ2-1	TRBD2	CASSQFGLAGVKGEQFF	TGTGCCAGCAGCCAGTTTGGACTAGCGGGAGTTAAGGGTGAGCAGTTCTTC
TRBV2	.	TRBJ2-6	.	CASKDREDSGANVLTF	TGTGCCAGCAAGGACCGAGAGGACTCTGGGGCCAACGTCCTGACTTTC
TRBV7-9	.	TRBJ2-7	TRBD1	CASSLDPDRGGEQYF	TGTGCCAGCAGCTTAGACCCGGACAGGGGTGGCGAGCAGTACTTC
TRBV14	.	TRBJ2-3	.	CASSYLPPGTVSTDTQYF	TGTGCCAGCAGCTACCTCCCTCCCGGGACGGTCAGCACAGATACGCAGTATTTT
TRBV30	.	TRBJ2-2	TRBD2	CAWKLAGAGYTGELFF	TGTGCCTGGAAACTAGCGGGAGCCGGGTACACCGGGGAGCTGTTTTTT
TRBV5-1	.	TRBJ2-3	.	CASRGLASSTDTQYF	TGCGCCAGCAGGGGGCTAGCGAGTTCGACAGATACGCAGTATTTT
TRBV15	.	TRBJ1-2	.	CATSRTGGGYTF	TGTGCCACCAGCAGGACGGGGGGTGGCTACACCTTC
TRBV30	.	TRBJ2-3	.	CACGGRLSDTQYF	TGTGCCTGCGGGGGGCGCTTATCAGATACGCAGTATTTT
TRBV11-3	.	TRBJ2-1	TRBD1	CASSPTGAGNEQFF	TGTGCCAGCAGCCCGACAGGGGCGGGGAATGAGCAGTTCTTC
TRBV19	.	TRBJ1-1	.	CASSIGQNTEAFF	TGTGCCAGTAGTATTGGCCAGAACACTGAAGCTTTCTTT
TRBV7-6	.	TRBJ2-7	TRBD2	CASSLVSSGRANSYEQYF	TGTGCCAGCAGCTTAGTTTCTAGCGGGAGGGCGAACTCCTACGAGCAGTACTTC
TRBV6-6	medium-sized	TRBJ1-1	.	CASSYSSGGLNTEAFF	TGTGCCAGCAGTTACTCGTCGGGGGGATTGAACACTGAAGCTTTCTTT
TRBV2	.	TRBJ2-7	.	CASSESPGSSYEQYF	TGTGCCAGCAGTGAATCCCCAGGGAGTTCCTACGAGCAGTACTTC
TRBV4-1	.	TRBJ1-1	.	CASSQEPARRDTEAFF	TGCGCCAGCAGCCAAGAACCGGCACGGAGGGACACTGAAGCTTTCTTT
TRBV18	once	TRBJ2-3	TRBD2	CASSLLAGGEDTQYF	TGTGCCAGCTCATTACTAGCGGGAGGCGAAGATACGCAGTATTTT
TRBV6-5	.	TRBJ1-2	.	CASSRQGSSNYGYTF	TGTGCCAGCAGCCGGCAGGGGTCAAGTAACTATGGCTACACCTTC
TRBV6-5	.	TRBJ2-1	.	CARWEAQRKQFF	TGTGCCAGATGGGAGGCCCAAAGGAAGCAGTTCTTC
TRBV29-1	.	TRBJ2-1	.	CSVAQGPPPNEQFF	TGCAGCGTTGCTCAGGGGCCCCCCCCCAATGAGCAGTTCTTC